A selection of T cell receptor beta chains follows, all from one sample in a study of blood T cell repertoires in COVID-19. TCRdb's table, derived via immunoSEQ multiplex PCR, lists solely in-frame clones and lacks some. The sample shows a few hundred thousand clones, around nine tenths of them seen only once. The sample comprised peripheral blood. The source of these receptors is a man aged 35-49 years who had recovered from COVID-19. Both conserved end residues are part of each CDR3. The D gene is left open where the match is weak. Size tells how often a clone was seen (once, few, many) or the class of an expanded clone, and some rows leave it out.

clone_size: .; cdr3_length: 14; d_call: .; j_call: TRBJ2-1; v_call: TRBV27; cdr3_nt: TGTGCCAGCAGTTTGGCAGGGCTTGGGAATGAGCAGTTCTTC; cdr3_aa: CASSLAGLGNEQFF
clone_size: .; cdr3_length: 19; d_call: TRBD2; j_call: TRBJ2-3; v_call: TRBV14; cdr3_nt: TGTGCCAGCAGCCAACGCCGACTAGCGGGGGGGTATAGCACAGATACGCAGTATTTT; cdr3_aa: CASSQRRLAGGYSTDTQYF
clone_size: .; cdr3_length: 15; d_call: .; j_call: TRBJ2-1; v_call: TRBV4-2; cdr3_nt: TGTGCCAGCAGGCGAGGGGGGGAGCCACCCAATGAGCAGTTCTTC; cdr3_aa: CASRRGGEPPNEQFF
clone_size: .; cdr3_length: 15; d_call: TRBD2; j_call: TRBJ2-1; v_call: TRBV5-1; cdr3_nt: TGCGCCAGCAGCTACCAGCGGGGGGGCGTGAATGAGCAGTTCTTC; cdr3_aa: CASSYQRGGVNEQFF
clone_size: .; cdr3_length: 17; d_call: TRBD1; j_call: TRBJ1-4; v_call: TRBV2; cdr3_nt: TGTGCCAGCACCAAGGACAGGCATCTTTCAACTAATGAAAAACTGTTTTTT; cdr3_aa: CASTKDRHLSTNEKLFF
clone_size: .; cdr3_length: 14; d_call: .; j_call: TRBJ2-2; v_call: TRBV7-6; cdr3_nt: TGTGCCAGCAGATCGGCGAAAGGGACAGGGGAGCTGTTTTTT; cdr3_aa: CASRSAKGTGELFF
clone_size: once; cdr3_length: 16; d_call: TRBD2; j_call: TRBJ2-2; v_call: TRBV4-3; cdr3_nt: TGCGCCAGCAGCTGGGATGGTAGCGGGAGATTCTGGGAGCTGTTTTTT; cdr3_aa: CASSWDGSGRFWELFF
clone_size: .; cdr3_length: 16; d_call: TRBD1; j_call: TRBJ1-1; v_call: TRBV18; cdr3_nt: TGTGCCAGCTCACTCCGACAGGGCCCAGTGAACACTGAAGCTTTCTTT; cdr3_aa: CASSLRQGPVNTEAFF
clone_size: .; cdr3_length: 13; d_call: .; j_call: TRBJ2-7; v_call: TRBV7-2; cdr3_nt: TGTGCCAGCAGCTTGGGGAGGCCCTACGAGCAGTACTTC; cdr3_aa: CASSLGRPYEQYF
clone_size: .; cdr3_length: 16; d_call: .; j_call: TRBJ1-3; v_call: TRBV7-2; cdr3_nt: TGTGCCAGCAGCAAAGGGGGGGCTGTCTCTGGAAACACCATATATTTT; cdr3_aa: CASSKGGAVSGNTIYF
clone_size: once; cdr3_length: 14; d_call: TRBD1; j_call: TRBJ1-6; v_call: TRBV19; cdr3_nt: TGTGCCAGTAGTAACCACAGGGGGCCCTCACCCCTCCACTTT; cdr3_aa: CASSNHRGPSPLHF